This T cell receptor (beta chain) was retrieved from a study of blood T cell repertoires in COVID-19. Turning to the study itself: Acute and convalescent COVID-19 specimens originated in the United States, Italy and Spain. Nucleic acid was either cDNA or gDNA, and it came from T cells, B-cell-depleted T cells, or PBMCs.

In the authors' workflow: Nucleated cell counts were estimated from reference gene primer amplification. Some clones are missing from TCRdb's copy, which holds only in-frame ones; the method was immunoSEQ multiplex PCR. V and J calls and clone size are as listed in that table; D and trimming were resolved from the DNA. The table has over 35,000 clones, 79% seen once. The germline gives CDR1 LGHDT, CDR2 YNNKEL (reference sequence). The CDR3 sequence is 17 residues long. Germline trimming cut 3 bases from V and 2 bases from J; bases unmatched to any gene: 10. The specimen was peripheral blood. This clonotype was sampled from a man aged 70 or older with acute or convalescent COVID-19. The chain has TRBV3-1 (or the pseudogene TRBV3-2) and TRBJ2-5, with TRBD2 matching 9 bases. The CDR3 DNA reads TGTGCCAGCAGCCAGGGATTACTAGCGGGTGCGCAAGAGACCCAGTACTTC. It translates to CASSQGLLAGAQETQYF.